This T cell receptor beta chain was recovered during a study of T cell changes during pregnancy in multiple sclerosis. Clones were sequenced by immunoSEQ multiplex PCR, and TCRdb holds only the in-frame ones, with some missing. The sample lists about 68,000 clones, approximately 90% seen once, with about 1.5% in the top ten. From germline, CDR1 is SGHTA and CDR2 FQGNSA. V was clipped by 2 bases and J by 9 bases, with 25 bases between them. The CDR3 is 17 amino acids. This chain links TRBV7-2 with TRBJ1-2, with D perhaps TRBD1 (5 bases). The receptor comes from a female donor with multiple sclerosis, enrolled in a pregnancy study. This material consisted of peripheral blood, taken in the third trimester of pregnancy. The CDR3 reads CASSLFVQHDSLSSYTF. The CDR3 nucleotides read TGTGCCAGCAGCTTATTCGTCCAACACGACAGTTTATCTAGCTACACCTTC.